The clone carrying this T cell receptor beta chain was seen a few times. This sample was included in a study of blood T cells in healthy people across ages. The germline CDR1 and CDR2 sequences are SGHKS and YYEKEE (reference sequence). With 4 bases removed from V and 7 bases from J, the gap between germline ends came to 11 bases. The CDR3 runs to 12 residues. A second PCR of about 6 to 11 cycles used a sample-barcoded 5' primer and a J-beta primer mix. TCRdb analysed the 5' RACE reads with MiXCR anew, one entry per CDR3 protein. The data contain over 750,000 distinct CDR3 sequences, roughly 25% of them seen just once; the ten biggest clones take up 8% to 10%. These data are also associated with another study on T cells of mothers and their children.

V usage is TRBV5-5 and J usage is TRBJ1-1; D unclear. Sequencing used blood. The clonotype comes from a boy between 5 and 17 years old in good health. This chain's CDR3 is CASSTPGVEAFF. The CDR3 DNA follows: TGTGCCAGCAGCACCCCGGGAGTTGAAGCTTTCTTT.